Shown below are 7 T cell receptor beta chains from a single sample sequenced in a study of regulatory T cells in long-lasting Graves disease. Time point reported: newly diagnosed GD, antithyroid drugs for less than 3 months. PBMC RNA served as the TCR library source. TCR beta libraries were built with iRepertoire HTBI primers and Arm-PCR of CDR3 regions. One entry per CDR3 protein results from TCRdb running MiXCR on the multiplex PCR reads. The table records roughly 530,000 distinct CDR3 sequences, approximately 16% of them present only once. The same data also went into a second study, on T cells in Graves' hyperthyroidism and ophthalmopathy.

Sample: peripheral blood mononuclear cells (PBMCs), taken at new diagnosis, from a patient treated with antithyroid drugs. Receptors were obtained from a woman aged 40 to 65 with Graves disease.

The CDR3 protein is CASSDGRWELFF. CDR3 DNA sequence: TGTGCCAGCAGTGACGGGCGGTGGGAGCTGTTTTTT. The chain carries TRBV12-3 or TRBV12-4 and TRBJ2-2; D is ambiguous. The V gene lost 5 bases and the J gene lost 9 bases, with 10 bases spanning the gap. The CDR3 contains 12 residues.

This clonotype was seen ten or more times. The chain carries TRBV12-5 and TRBJ1-1; D uncertain. Trimming stripped 0 bases from V and 1 base from J, with 9 bases between. This CDR3 has 15 residues. Germline loops: CDR1 LGHNT, CDR2 FRNRAP. The CDR3 is CASGLVMGGNTEAFF. Here the CDR3 DNA reads TGTGCTAGTGGTTTGGTAATGGGCGGGAACACTGAAGCTTTCTTT.

This chain connects TRBV6-2 or TRBV6-3 to TRBJ1-1; D is uncertain. The CDR3 is 14 amino acids. Germline assignment: CDR1 MNHEY and CDR2 SVGEGT. Trimming removed 4 bases from V and 4 bases from J, with 13 bases in between. The CDR3 spells CASSSQRVITEAFF. For the CDR3, the DNA is TGTGCCAGCAGTTCGCAGAGGGTGATCACTGAAGCTTTCTTT.

V and J are TRBV6-1 and TRBJ1-5; the D gene is possibly TRBD1 (5 bases). Germline CDR1 MNHNS, CDR2 SASEGT. With 6 bases removed from V and 5 bases from J, the gap between germline ends came to 11 bases. This CDR3 region has 13 residues. The CDR3 is CASRDGTYQPQHF. In DNA, the CDR3 is TGTGCCAGCAGAGATGGGACCTATCAGCCCCAGCATTTT.

In its sample, this clonotype was seen many times. The chain combines TRBV12-3 or TRBV12-4 with TRBJ2-1, with 7 bases that match TRBD1. This CDR3 region has 14 residues. Trimming cost V 6 bases and J 6 bases; bases outside gene matches: 8. CDR3 loop: CASSRQGRFNEQFF. The CDR3 nucleotides read TGTGCCAGCAGCCGACAGGGTCGTTTCAATGAGCAGTTCTTC.

In this sample, this clonotype turned up many times. The V gene is TRBV11-1, the J gene TRBJ2-7; 7 bases align to TRBD2. V shed 2 bases, J shed 0 bases, and the junction held 4 bases outside the gene matches. The length of the CDR3 is 15 residues. Germline-derived CDR1 and CDR2 are SGHAT and FQDESV (reference sequence). In DNA form, the CDR3 reads TGTGCCAGCAGCTTAACGGGGGGTAGCTCCTACGAGCAGTACTTC. Protein: CASSLTGGSSYEQYF.

This clonotype was seen ten or more times. The rearrangement joins TRBV7-9 to TRBJ2-1; TRBD2 matches at 9 bases. The germline V gene has CDR1 SEHNR and CDR2 FQNEAQ (reference sequence). The CDR3 runs 16 residues. With 0 bases clipped from V and 2 bases from J, the junction kept 2 bases outside the gene matches. This chain's CDR3 is CASSLARGGAYNEQFF. In DNA form, the CDR3 reads TGTGCCAGCAGCTTAGCGCGGGGGGGCGCCTACAATGAGCAGTTCTTC.